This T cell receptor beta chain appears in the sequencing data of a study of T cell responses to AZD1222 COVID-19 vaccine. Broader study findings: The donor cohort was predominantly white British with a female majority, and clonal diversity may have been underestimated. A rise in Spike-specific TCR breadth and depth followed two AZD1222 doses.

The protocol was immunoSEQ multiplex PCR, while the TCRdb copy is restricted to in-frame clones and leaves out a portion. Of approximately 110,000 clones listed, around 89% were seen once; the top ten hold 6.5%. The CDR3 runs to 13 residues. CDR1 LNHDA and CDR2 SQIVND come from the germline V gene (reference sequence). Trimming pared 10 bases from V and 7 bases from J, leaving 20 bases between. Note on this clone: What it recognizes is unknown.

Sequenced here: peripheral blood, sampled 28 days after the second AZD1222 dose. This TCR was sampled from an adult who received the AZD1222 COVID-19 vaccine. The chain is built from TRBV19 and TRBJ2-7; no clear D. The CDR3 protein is CATMRGGRGEQYF. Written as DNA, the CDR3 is TGTGCCACGATGCGCGGTGGACGAGGTGAGCAGTACTTC.